The entry below describes one TCR beta chain. Its antigen remains unknown. At the DNA level, this CDR3 is encoded by other sequences in the same sample as well. Trimming took off 1 base at V and 6 bases at J, with 4 bases between the two ends. The germline V gene has CDR1 MDHEN and CDR2 SYDVKM. This CDR3 has 12 amino acids. The data stem from a study of shared clonotypes between healthy human individuals. Study outcomes and limitations: Around 4.7% of naive CD4 clonotypes were shared across several donors. Clonotype sharing among donors was thought likely to change with sequencing depth. Sampling used blood alone; tissue repertoires probably differ.

In the authors' workflow: Junction-only sequences without quality scores came from ImmunoSEQ, so filtering differed. Profiled with immunoSEQ multiplex PCR; TCRdb holds only in-frame clones, not every one. V and J calls and clone size are given by that table; D and trimming were obtained from the DNA. The sample lists about 1.1 million clones, 70% to 80% seen once, with roughly 0.9% in the top ten. V usage is TRBV28 and J usage is TRBJ1-5; D uncertain. The clonotype was recovered from a man younger than 35 in good health. Some clones in this sample may be carry-over from other donors' samples. Input material: memory CD4+ T cells from PBMCs. Subset here: CD45RA-negative fraction. The CDR3 region is CASSLYGQPQHF. CDR3 nucleotide sequence: TGTGCCAGCAGTTTATACGGTCAGCCCCAGCATTTT.